Shown below are 26 T cell receptor beta chains from a single sample sequenced in a study of cytomegalovirus exposure and HLA in healthy donors. The study ran its PCR with 60 Vbeta and 13 Jbeta primers. TCRdb's table, derived via immunoSEQ multiplex PCR, lists solely in-frame clones and lacks some. The sample holds roughly 120,000 clones, approximately 80% seen once. The source material was PBMCs. The receptors were gathered from a human donor in good health.

This chain connects TRBV27 to TRBJ1-2; D is possibly TRBD1 (5 bases). Trimming stripped 2 bases from V and 7 bases from J, with 14 bases between. Germline CDR1 and CDR2: MNHEY and SMNVEV (reference sequence). CDR3 size: 14 residues. CDR3 nucleotides: TGTGCCAGCAGTTTAATGGGGGGATCGGGTGGCTACACCTTC. It codes for CASSLMGGSGGYTF.

V is TRBV27 and J is TRBJ2-1; 9 nucleotides match TRBD2. CDR1 and CDR2 from the germline V gene are MNHEY and SMNVEV (reference sequence). The CDR3 covers 16 residues. Germline trimming cut 2 bases from V and 6 bases from J; bases unmatched to any gene: 8. DNA for the CDR3: TGTGCCAGCAGTTTAGGGCGGGAGGGGCTCGCCAATGAGCAGTTCTTC. This codes for CASSLGREGLANEQFF.

This clone was observed a single time. The chain is built from TRBV6-1 and TRBJ1-5; maybe TRBD1 (6 bases). Trimming took off 3 bases at V and 5 bases at J, with 14 bases between the two ends. Germline CDR1 is MNHNS and CDR2 is SASEGT. The CDR3 covers 15 residues. The CDR3 loop is CASSDGTTGHQPQHF. Here the CDR3 DNA reads TGTGCCAGCAGTGACGGGACAACAGGCCATCAGCCCCAGCATTTT.

The genes are TRBV10-1 and TRBJ2-5, with 7 bases fitting TRBD1. There are 13 residues in the CDR3. Germline V gene data show CDR1 as WNHNN and CDR2 as SYGVQD (reference sequence). The J segment lost 1 base and the V segment lost 8 bases, leaving 4 bases of the junction unmatched. The chain's CDR3 is CASSPGGQETQYF. CDR3 coding DNA: TGCGCCAGCTCGCCAGGGGGCCAAGAGACCCAGTACTTC.

The J gene is TRBJ2-7, the V gene TRBV6-5, with 7 bases fitting TRBD2. This CDR3 contains 14 residues. Germline CDR1 is MNHEY and CDR2 is SVGAGI. J gave up 0 bases and V 5 bases, and 4 bases lay outside the gene matches. The CDR3 region is CASSHRDYSYEQYF. CDR3 bases: TGTGCCAGCAGTCACCGGGACTACTCCTACGAGCAGTACTTC.

The gene calls are TRBV13 and TRBJ2-1; TRBD2 aligns across 11 bases. This CDR3 spans 16 amino acids. Germline CDR1 reads PRHDT; CDR2 reads FYEKMQ (reference sequence). V gave up 5 bases and J gave up 3 bases; unmatched junction bases: 6. CDR3: CASSMETSGVYNEQFF. The CDR3 DNA reads as TGTGCCAGCAGCATGGAGACTAGCGGGGTCTACAATGAGCAGTTCTTC.

The chain recombines TRBV18 with TRBJ1-1; TRBD1 is a possible D gene (5 bases). CDR1 is KGHSH and CDR2 is LQKENI in the germline V gene. This CDR3 is built from 17 residues. V was shortened by 3 bases and J by 1 base, with 18 bases between the two germline ends. CDR3: CASSPRTSSTANTEAFF. The CDR3, as DNA: TGTGCCAGCTCACCGCGAACCTCTTCGACAGCGAACACTGAAGCTTTCTTT.

The V call is TRBV7-9, the J call TRBJ1-4; a possible D gene is TRBD1 (6 bases). V dropped 5 bases and J dropped 8 bases, with 18 bases sitting between them. Germline CDR1 and CDR2: SEHNR and FQNEAQ (reference sequence). CDR3 length equals 15 residues. DNA for the CDR3: TGTGCCAGCAGCCGGGACGGGGGGCCGGGGGAAAAACTGTTTTTT. It specifies CASSRDGGPGEKLFF. The full variable domain, in which reference TRBV7-9 and TRBJ1-4 provide the parts outside the CDR3, is DTGVSQNPRHKITKRGQNVTFRCDPISEHNRLYWYRQTLGQGPEFLTYFQNEAQLEKSRLLSDRFSAERPKGSFSTLEIQRTEQGDSAMYLCASSRDGGPGEKLFFGSGTQLSVL.

The chain employs TRBV19 and TRBJ2-2, with 11 bases lining up with TRBD2. The junction had 7 bases not matched to a gene; V was cut back by 5 bases and J by 5 bases. The CDR3 has 16 amino acids. The germline CDR1 and CDR2 sequences are LNHDA and SQIVND (reference sequence). CDR3: CASSLASGRWTGELFF. Written as DNA, the CDR3 is TGTGCCAGTAGTCTGGCTAGCGGGAGGTGGACCGGGGAGCTGTTTTTT.

V is TRBV28 and J is TRBJ1-4; 7 nucleotides align to TRBD1. Germline lookup yields CDR1 MDHEN and CDR2 SYDVKM. The junction had 10 bases not matched to a gene; V was cut back by 5 bases and J by 13 bases. The CDR3 covers 13 residues. For the CDR3, the DNA is TGTGCCAGCAGTCCGCTACAGGGGAGAGCACTGTTTTTT. Translated, it gives CASSPLQGRALFF. The entire variable domain, with the rest obtained from reference TRBV28 and TRBJ1-4, is as follows: DVKVTQSSRYLVKRTGEKVFLECVQDMDHENMFWYRQDPGLGLRLIYFSYDVKMKEKGDIPEGYSVSREKKERFSLILESASTNQTSMYLCASSPLQGRALFFGSGTQLSVL.

V gene TRBV28 combines with J gene TRBJ2-5; D might be TRBD2 (5 bases). With 6 bases removed from V and 0 bases from J, the gap between germline ends came to 14 bases. The germline CDR1 and CDR2 sequences are MDHEN and SYDVKM. The CDR3 has 15 amino acids. The CDR3, as DNA: TGTGCCAGCAGAAGTTATAGCGTGTACCAAGAGACCCAGTACTTC. Translated, it gives CASRSYSVYQETQYF. Full variable domain (outside the CDR3, taken from reference TRBV28 and TRBJ2-5): DVKVTQSSRYLVKRTGEKVFLECVQDMDHENMFWYRQDPGLGLRLIYFSYDVKMKEKGDIPEGYSVSREKKERFSLILESASTNQTSMYLCASRSYSVYQETQYFGPGTRLLVL.

The rearrangement uses TRBV18 and TRBJ1-4, with unresolved D. In germline, CDR1 is KGHSH, CDR2 LQKENI. V shed 3 bases and J shed 5 bases, with 25 bases lying between them. CDR3 length: 19 amino acids. CDR3 bases: TGTGCCAGCTCACCGCGGGAAATCATCTGGCCCAACATAAATGAAAAACTGTTTTTT. This sequence encodes CASSPREIIWPNINEKLFF.

The V call is TRBV5-1, the J call TRBJ2-1, with D tentatively TRBD1 (6 bases). This CDR3 region has 16 residues. Germline assignment: CDR1 SGHRS and CDR2 YFSETQ. V lost 1 base and J 0 bases, leaving 11 bases between the germline ends. The CDR3 reads CASSLRQGSSYNEQFF. CDR3 DNA: TGCGCCAGCAGCTTGAGGCAGGGGTCCTCCTACAATGAGCAGTTCTTC.

This chain joins TRBV7-9 and TRBJ1-1; no reliable D call. In germline, CDR1 is SEHNR, CDR2 FQNEAQ (reference sequence). The CDR3 sequence is 12 residues long. V lost 5 bases, J lost 2 bases, and 6 bases lay in between. The CDR3 is CASSPINTEAFF. The DNA of the CDR3 is TGTGCCAGCAGCCCCATCAACACTGAAGCTTTCTTT.

J is TRBJ2-5 and V is TRBV4-2, with D possibly TRBD2 on 5 matching bases. V lost 4 bases, J lost 0 bases, and 6 bases lay in between. There are 13 residues in the CDR3. Germline assignment: CDR1 LGHNA and CDR2 YNFKEQ. The CDR3 nucleotides are TGTGCCAGCAGCCCCGGGGACCAAGAGACCCAGTACTTC. Translation gives CASSPGDQETQYF.

This clone occurred a few times. V and J are TRBV6-1 and TRBJ2-5; 8 bases agree with TRBD1. The J call may be wrong; the DNA end is better matched by TRBJ2-7. CDR1 is MNHNS and CDR2 is SASEGT in the germline V gene. The CDR3 consists of 17 residues. CDR3 nucleotides: TGTGCCAGCAGTGATTTCAGGGGGCACCTCCCCTCCTACGAGCAGTACTTC. Protein product: CASSDFRGHLPSYEQYF.

V and J are TRBV7-8 and TRBJ2-2, with 9 positions matching TRBD1. The junction had 4 bases not matched to a gene; V was cut back by 4 bases and J by 1 base. CDR1 is SGHVS and CDR2 is FQNEAQ in the germline V gene. This CDR3 is built from 16 residues. The CDR3 reads CASSSPGQGNTGELFF. The CDR3 nucleotides read TGTGCCAGCAGCTCTCCGGGACAGGGGAACACCGGGGAGCTGTTTTTT. Complete variable domain (other parts from reference TRBV7-8 and TRBJ2-2): GAGVSQSPRYKVAKRGQDVALRCDPISGHVSLFWYQQALGQGPEFLTYFQNEAQLDKSGLPSDRFFAERPEGSVSTLKIQRTQQEDSAVYLCASSSPGQGNTGELFFGEGSRLTVL.

This chain connects TRBV6-5 to TRBJ1-2; possibly TRBD1 for D (5 bases). The CDR3 covers 14 residues. Trimming shortened V by 2 bases and J by 7 bases, and 14 bases separated the two germline ends. Germline V gene sequence: CDR1 MNHEY, CDR2 SVGAGI. In nucleotides, the CDR3 is TGTGCCAGCAGTTACACCCAGGGTCAGGGTGGCTACACCTTC. This sequence encodes CASSYTQGQGGYTF.

The chain couples TRBV29-1 to TRBJ2-7, with no clear D. V lost 1 base and J lost 7, with 23 bases in between. The CDR3 contains 16 residues. Germline lookup yields CDR1 SQVTM and CDR2 ANQGSEA. The CDR3 region has the DNA TGCAGCGTTGAAGCATTCGGAACCGAAGTGATGCGGGAGCAGTACTTC. It specifies CSVEAFGTEVMREQYF.

This clone was seen only once. This CDR3 is CASSTQGANTEAFF. The CDR3 nucleotides are TGTGCCAGCAGCACACAGGGGGCGAACACTGAAGCTTTCTTT. The gene calls are TRBV2 and TRBJ1-1, with TRBD1 matching 9 bases. Germline CDR1 SNHLY, CDR2 FYNNEI. The V segment lost 6 bases and the J segment 1 base; nucleotides outside the gene matches: 3. This CDR3 is built from 14 residues.

This sequence joins TRBV5-6 and TRBJ2-7, with TRBD2 matching 11 bases. This CDR3 region has 14 residues. The trim removed 2 bases at V and 6 bases at J, leaving 4 bases unmatched. Germline V gives CDR1 SGHDT, CDR2 YYEEEE. Here the CDR3 reads CASSLLAGVPEQYF. For the CDR3, the DNA is TGTGCCAGCAGCTTACTAGCGGGAGTTCCCGAGCAGTACTTC.

This chain links TRBV29-1 with TRBJ2-1; 7 nucleotides match TRBD1. The V gene's germline CDR1 is SQVTM and CDR2 ANQGSEA. This CDR3 contains 11 residues. Trimming removed 7 bases from V and 5 bases from J; junction bases left unmatched: 2. CDR3 coding DNA: TGCAGCGCAGGGGGTAACAATGAGCAGTTCTTC. Residues: CSAGGNNEQFF.

The chain is built from TRBV11-2 and TRBJ1-2, with a tentative D call TRBD1 (6 bases). Per the germline V gene, CDR1 is SGHAT and CDR2 is FQNNGV. CDR3 length equals 17 residues. The ends were cut back, 5 bases at V and 4 bases at J, with 23 bases in the middle. The CDR3 here is CASSHNSGHRLGYGYTF. For the CDR3, the DNA is TGTGCCAGCAGCCACAACTCGGGACACCGGTTGGGCTATGGCTACACCTTC.

V usage is TRBV2 and J usage is TRBJ1-1, with 9 bases lining up with TRBD1. The CDR3 has 15 residues. V lost 6 bases, J lost 1 base, and 6 bases stayed unmatched. Per the germline V gene, CDR1 is SNHLY and CDR2 is FYNNEI. CDR3 loop: CASSRLTGGNTEAFF. As DNA, the CDR3 is TGTGCCAGCAGCCGACTGACAGGGGGGAACACTGAAGCTTTCTTT.

The rearrangement links TRBV6-6 to TRBJ1-2, with no clear D. The V gene's germline CDR1 is MNHNY and CDR2 SVGAGI (reference sequence). Trimming took off 5 bases at V and 4 bases at J, with 8 bases between the two ends. This CDR3 comprises 12 residues. CDR3 amino acids: CASSPSGYGYTF. The CDR3 DNA reads as TGTGCCAGCAGTCCTTCGGGCTATGGCTACACCTTC.

This clone was seen more than once but under ten times. J is TRBJ1-2 and V is TRBV28; D is undetermined. V was clipped by 10 bases and J by 7 bases, with 13 bases between them. The CDR3 sequence is 11 residues long. Germline CDR1 and CDR2: MDHEN and SYDVKM. The CDR3: CATDTDGGYTF. The CDR3 DNA sequence: TGTGCCACTGACACAGATGGTGGCTACACCTTC.